What follows are 9 T cell receptor beta chains derived from one specimen sequenced in a study of OX40 agonist ivuxolimab in advanced cancers. TCRdb's copy holds only in-frame clones and misses some; the assay was immunoSEQ multiplex PCR. This table has over 45,000 clones, over 90% appearing once. The specimen was CD4+ or CD8+ T cells sorted from blood, collected in a trial of the OX40 agonist ivuxolimab. All receptors come from an adult with an advanced solid tumor such as melanoma, head and neck, liver or kidney cancer.

V is TRBV6-1 and J is TRBJ2-3, with a weak D call TRBD1 (6 bases). The CDR3 is 15 amino acids. Germline loops: CDR1 MNHNS, CDR2 SASEGT. The V end was cut by 7 bases, the J end by 1 base, with 15 bases between. This CDR3 is CASTQPRGGTDTQYF. In nucleotides, the CDR3 is TGTGCCAGCACCCAACCCAGGGGAGGCACAGATACGCAGTATTTT.

The chain links TRBV9 to TRBJ1-4; D is unclear. The CDR3 runs to 15 residues. Germline V gene data show CDR1 as SGDLS and CDR2 as YYNGEE. V lost 3 bases and J 0 bases, leaving 9 bases between the germline ends. The CDR3: CASSAEAATNEKLFF. CDR3 nucleotide sequence: TGTGCCAGCAGCGCGGAAGCAGCAACTAATGAAAAACTGTTTTTT.

The V gene is TRBV19, the J gene TRBJ1-3; D is uncertain. V lost 2 bases and J lost 4, with 3 bases in between. Germline V gene lookup returns CDR1 LNHDA and CDR2 SQIVND (reference sequence). This CDR3 is 12 amino acids long. In nucleotides, the CDR3 is TGTGCCAGTAGTATAACCGGAAACACCATATATTTT. This translates into CASSITGNTIYF.

CDR3 nucleotides: TGCGCCAGCAGCCCGGGACCTCGCTACGAGCAGTACTTC. Encoded protein: CASSPGPRYEQYF. The chain uses TRBV4-1 and TRBJ2-7; D possibly uses TRBD1 or TRBD2 (5 bases each). The ends were cut back, 4 bases at V and 3 bases at J, with 10 bases in the middle. Germline V gene lookup returns CDR1 MGHRA and CDR2 YSYEKL. The CDR3 sequence is 13 residues long.

Regarding this clone: Other DNA sequences within the sample encode an identical CDR3. This rearrangement joins TRBV9 to TRBJ2-5; the match to TRBD1 covers 7 bases. J was trimmed by 5 bases and V by 0 bases; bases with no gene match: 4. CDR1 SGDLS and CDR2 YYNGEE come from the germline V gene. CDR3 length: 14 amino acids. CDR3 nucleotides: TGTGCCAGCAGCGTAGGACAGGGATGGGAGACCCAGTACTTC. Its translation: CASSVGQGWETQYF.

The chain combines TRBV19 with TRBJ2-1; 7 nucleotides line up with TRBD2. V lost 5 bases and J lost 6; bases outside the gene matches: 10. In germline, CDR1 is LNHDA, CDR2 SQIVND (reference sequence). The CDR3 length is 15 residues. As DNA, the CDR3 is TGTGCCAGTAGTGGCCTGGGAGGGCTCGTCAATGAGCAGTTCTTC. Translating gives CASSGLGGLVNEQFF.

This clone has only one observation. This chain connects TRBV10-3 to TRBJ2-1; 12 nucleotides line up with TRBD2. CDR1 ENHRY and CDR2 SYGVKD come from the germline V gene. V lost 4 bases, J lost 6 bases, and 1 base stayed unmatched. CDR3 length: 14 amino acids. CDR3 bases: TGTGCCATCAGTGGGACTAGCGGGGTCAATGAGCAGTTCTTC. Translation: CAISGTSGVNEQFF.

The chain is built from TRBV18 and TRBJ2-5, with 7 positions matching TRBD2. The V segment lost 6 bases and the J segment 5 bases; nucleotides outside the gene matches: 9. From germline, CDR1 is KGHSH and CDR2 LQKENI. This CDR3 is built from 14 residues. The CDR3 bases are TGTGCCAGCTCCCCTGCCGAGGGAGGGGAGACCCAGTACTTC. Amino acid sequence: CASSPAEGGETQYF.

The V call is TRBV11-2, the J call TRBJ2-7; D is unresolved. Trimming cost V 5 bases and J 6 bases, with 14 bases left between them. Germline V lookup: CDR1 SGHAT, CDR2 FQNNGV. The CDR3 runs to 13 residues. CDR3 region: CASSLLYTGEQYF. The CDR3 DNA is TGTGCCAGCAGCCTACTGTACACGGGCGAGCAGTACTTC.